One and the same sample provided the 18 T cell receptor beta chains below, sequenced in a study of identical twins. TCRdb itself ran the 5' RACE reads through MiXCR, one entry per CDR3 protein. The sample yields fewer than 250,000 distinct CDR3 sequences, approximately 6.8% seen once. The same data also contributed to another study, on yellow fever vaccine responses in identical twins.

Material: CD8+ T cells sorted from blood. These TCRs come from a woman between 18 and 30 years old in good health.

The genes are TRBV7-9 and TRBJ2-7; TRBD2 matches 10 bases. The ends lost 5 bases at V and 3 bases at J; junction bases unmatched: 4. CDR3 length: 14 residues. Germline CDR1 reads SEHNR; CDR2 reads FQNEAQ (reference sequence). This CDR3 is CASSTPSGSYEQYF. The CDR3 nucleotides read TGTGCCAGCAGCACCCCTAGCGGGAGCTACGAGCAGTACTTC.

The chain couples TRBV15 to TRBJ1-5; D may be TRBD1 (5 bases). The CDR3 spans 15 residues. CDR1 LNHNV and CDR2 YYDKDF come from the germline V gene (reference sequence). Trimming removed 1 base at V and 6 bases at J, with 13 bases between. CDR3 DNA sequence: TGTGCCACCAGCAGAGTAGGCGGGGGGTTTCAGCCCCAGCATTTT. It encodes CATSRVGGGFQPQHF. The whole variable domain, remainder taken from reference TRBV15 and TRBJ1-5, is DAMVIQNPRYQVTQFGKPVTLSCSQTLNHNVMYWYQQKSSQAPKLLFHYYDKDFNNEADTPDNFQSRRPNTSFCFLDIRSPGLGDTAMYLCATSRVGGGFQPQHFGDGTRLSIL.

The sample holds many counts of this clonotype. CDR3 in amino acids: CASSTSSGVSYNEQFF. CDR3 sequence (DNA): TGTGCCAGCAGCACCTCTAGCGGTGTCTCCTACAATGAGCAGTTCTTC. The chain employs TRBV7-9 and TRBJ2-1; TRBD2 matches 7 bases. V lost 5 bases and J lost 0; bases outside the gene matches: 7. Germline V gene lookup returns CDR1 SEHNR and CDR2 FQNEAQ (reference sequence). The CDR3 is 16 residues long.

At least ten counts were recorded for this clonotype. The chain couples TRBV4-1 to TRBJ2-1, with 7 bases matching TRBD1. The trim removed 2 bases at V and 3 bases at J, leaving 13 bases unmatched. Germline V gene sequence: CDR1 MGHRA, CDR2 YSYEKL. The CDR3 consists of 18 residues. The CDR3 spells CASSQFSDRVLRYNEQFF. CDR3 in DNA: TGCGCCAGCAGCCAATTCTCCGACAGGGTCTTACGCTACAATGAGCAGTTCTTC.

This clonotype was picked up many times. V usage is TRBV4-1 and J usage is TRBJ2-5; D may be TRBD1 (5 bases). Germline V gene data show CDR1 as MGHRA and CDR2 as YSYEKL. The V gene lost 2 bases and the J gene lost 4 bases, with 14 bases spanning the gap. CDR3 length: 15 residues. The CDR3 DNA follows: TGCGCCAGCAGCCAAAGCACCGGGCAGGGAGAGACCCAGTACTTC. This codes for CASSQSTGQGETQYF.

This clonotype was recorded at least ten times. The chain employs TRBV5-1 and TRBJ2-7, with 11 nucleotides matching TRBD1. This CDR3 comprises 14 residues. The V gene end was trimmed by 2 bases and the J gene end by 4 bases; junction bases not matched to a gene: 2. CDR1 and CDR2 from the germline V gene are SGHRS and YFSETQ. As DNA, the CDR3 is TGCGCCAGCAGCTTTGGGACAGGGGGTTACGAGCAGTACGTC. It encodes CASSFGTGGYEQYV.

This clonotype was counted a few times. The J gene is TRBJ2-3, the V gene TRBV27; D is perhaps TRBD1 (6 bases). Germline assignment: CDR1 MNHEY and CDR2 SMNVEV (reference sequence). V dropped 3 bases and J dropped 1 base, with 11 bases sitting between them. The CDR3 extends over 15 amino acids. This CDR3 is CASSFRGSGTDTQYF. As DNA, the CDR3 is TGTGCCAGCAGTTTCAGGGGATCTGGCACAGATACGCAGTATTTT.

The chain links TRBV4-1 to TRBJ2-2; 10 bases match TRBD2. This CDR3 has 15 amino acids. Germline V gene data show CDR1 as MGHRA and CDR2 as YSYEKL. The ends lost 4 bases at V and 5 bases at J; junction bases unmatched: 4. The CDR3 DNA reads TGCGCCAGCAGCCCCAGCGGGGGGGCTACCGGGGAGCTGTTTTTT. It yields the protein CASSPSGGATGELFF.

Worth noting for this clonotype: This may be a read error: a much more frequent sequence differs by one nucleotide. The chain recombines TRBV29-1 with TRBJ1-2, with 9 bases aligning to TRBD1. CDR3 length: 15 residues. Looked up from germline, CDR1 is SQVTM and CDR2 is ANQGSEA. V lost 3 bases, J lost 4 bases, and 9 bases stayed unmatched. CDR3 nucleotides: TGCAGCGTTGAGACAGGGGGGAATCCGCCCTATGGCTACACCTTC. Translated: CSVETGGNPPYGYTF.

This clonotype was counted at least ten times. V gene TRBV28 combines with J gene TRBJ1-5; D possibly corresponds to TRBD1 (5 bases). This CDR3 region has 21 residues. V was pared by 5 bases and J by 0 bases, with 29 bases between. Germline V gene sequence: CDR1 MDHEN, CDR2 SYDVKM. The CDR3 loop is CASSPLYGGEENLYSNQPQHF. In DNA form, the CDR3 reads TGTGCCAGCAGTCCCTTATATGGGGGAGAGGAAAACCTTTATAGCAATCAGCCCCAGCATTTT.

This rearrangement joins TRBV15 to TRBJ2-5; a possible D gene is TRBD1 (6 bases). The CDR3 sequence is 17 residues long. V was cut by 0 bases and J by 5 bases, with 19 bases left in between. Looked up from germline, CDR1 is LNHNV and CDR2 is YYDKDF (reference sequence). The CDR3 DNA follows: TGTGCCACCAGCAGAGACTGGGACAATTCAGTTCTGGAGACCCAGTACTTC. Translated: CATSRDWDNSVLETQYF. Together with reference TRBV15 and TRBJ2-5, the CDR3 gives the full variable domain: DAMVIQNPRYQVTQFGKPVTLSCSQTLNHNVMYWYQQKSSQAPKLLFHYYDKDFNNEADTPDNFQSRRPNTSFCFLDIRSPGLGDTAMYLCATSRDWDNSVLETQYFGPGTRLLVL.

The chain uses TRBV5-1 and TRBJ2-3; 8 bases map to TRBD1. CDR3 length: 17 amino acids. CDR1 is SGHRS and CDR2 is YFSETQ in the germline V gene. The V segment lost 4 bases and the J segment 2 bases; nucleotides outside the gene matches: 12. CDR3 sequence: CASSITRTGIITDTQYF. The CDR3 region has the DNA TGCGCCAGCAGCATCACTCGGACAGGGATAATCACAGATACGCAGTATTTT.

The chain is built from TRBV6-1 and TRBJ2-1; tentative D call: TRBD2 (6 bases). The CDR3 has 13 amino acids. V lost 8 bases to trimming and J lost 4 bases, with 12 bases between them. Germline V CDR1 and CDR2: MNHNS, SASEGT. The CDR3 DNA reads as TGTGCCAGCTCGACTAGGTCATACAATGAGCAGTTCTTC. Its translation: CASSTRSYNEQFF.

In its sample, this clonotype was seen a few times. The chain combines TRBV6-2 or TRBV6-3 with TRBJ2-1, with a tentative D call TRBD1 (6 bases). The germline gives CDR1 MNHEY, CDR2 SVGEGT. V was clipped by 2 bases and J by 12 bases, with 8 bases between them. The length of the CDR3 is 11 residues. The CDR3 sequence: CASSYPGAQFF. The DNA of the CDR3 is TGTGCCAGCAGTTACCCAGGGGCGCAGTTCTTC.

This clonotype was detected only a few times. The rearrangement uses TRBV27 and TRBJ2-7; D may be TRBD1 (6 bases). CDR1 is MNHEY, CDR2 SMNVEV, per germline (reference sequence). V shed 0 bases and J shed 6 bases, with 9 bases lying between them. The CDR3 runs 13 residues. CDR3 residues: CASSLSSRGEQYF. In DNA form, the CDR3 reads TGTGCCAGCAGTTTATCGTCCAGGGGCGAGCAGTACTTC.

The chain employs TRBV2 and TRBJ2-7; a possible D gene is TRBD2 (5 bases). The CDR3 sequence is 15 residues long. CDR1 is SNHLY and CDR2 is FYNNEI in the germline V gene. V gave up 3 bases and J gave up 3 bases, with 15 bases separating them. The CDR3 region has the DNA TGTGCCAGCAGTGATCCGGGAACCCGAAGCTACGAGCAGTACGTC. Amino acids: CASSDPGTRSYEQYV.

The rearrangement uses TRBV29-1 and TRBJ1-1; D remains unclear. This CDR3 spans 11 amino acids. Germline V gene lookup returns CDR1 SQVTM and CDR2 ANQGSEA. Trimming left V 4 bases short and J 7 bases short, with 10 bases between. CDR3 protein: CSVVLGYEAFF. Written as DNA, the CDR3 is TGCAGCGTTGTCCTCGGCTATGAAGCTTTCTTT. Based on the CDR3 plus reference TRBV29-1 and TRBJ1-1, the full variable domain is SAVISQKPSRDICQRGTSLTIQCQVDSQVTMMFWYRQQPGQSLTLIATANQGSEATYESGFVIDKFPISRPNLTFSTLTVSNMSPEDSSIYLCSVVLGYEAFFGQGTRLTVV.

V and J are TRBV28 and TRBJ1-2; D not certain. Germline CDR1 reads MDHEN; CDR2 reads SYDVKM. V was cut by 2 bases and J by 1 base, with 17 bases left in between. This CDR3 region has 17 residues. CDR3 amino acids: CASSLPPKGEINYGYTF. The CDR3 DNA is TGTGCCAGCAGTTTACCTCCGAAGGGCGAAATTAACTATGGCTACACCTTC.